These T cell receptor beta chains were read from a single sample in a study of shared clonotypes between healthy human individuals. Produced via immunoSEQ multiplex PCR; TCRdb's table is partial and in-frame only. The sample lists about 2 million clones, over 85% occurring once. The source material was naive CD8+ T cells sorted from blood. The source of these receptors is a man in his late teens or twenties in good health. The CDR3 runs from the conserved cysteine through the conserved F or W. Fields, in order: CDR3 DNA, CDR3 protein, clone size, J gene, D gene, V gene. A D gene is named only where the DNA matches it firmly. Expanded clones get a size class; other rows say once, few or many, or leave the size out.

DNA: TGTGCCAGCAGCGTAGGTGGGGAGGATACGCAGTATTTT
CDR3: CASSVGGEDTQYF
size: -
J: TRBJ2-3
D: -
V: TRBV9

DNA: TGTGCCAGCAGTTGGGGGACAGGGGGTGGCTACACCTTC
CDR3: CASSWGTGGGYTF
size: -
J: TRBJ1-2
D: TRBD1
V: TRBV6-6

DNA: TGTGCCAGCAGTTTATTTTTGCGGGGAACTGAAGCTTTCTTT
CDR3: CASSLFLRGTEAFF
size: once
J: TRBJ1-1
D: -
V: TRBV27

DNA: TGTGCCAGCAGTGCTTCGGGGGAGGGGGACACTGAAGCTTTCTTT
CDR3: CASSASGEGDTEAFF
size: -
J: TRBJ1-1
D: -
V: TRBV2

DNA: TGTGCCAGCAGCTTAGACATTTTTGTTAGCACTGAAGCTTTCTTT
CDR3: CASSLDIFVSTEAFF
size: -
J: TRBJ1-1
D: -
V: TRBV7-9

DNA: TGCGCCAGCAGCCACGGACTAGCGGGGGACAATGAGCAGTTCTTC
CDR3: CASSHGLAGDNEQFF
size: -
J: TRBJ2-1
D: TRBD2
V: TRBV4-1

DNA: TGTGCCAGCAGCAAAATCCGGGACACCTCCCAGCCCCAGCATTTT
CDR3: CASSKIRDTSQPQHF
size: -
J: TRBJ1-5
D: -
V: TRBV21-1

DNA: TGTGCCAGCAGTGAAGGGTGGGGCTTCGAGCAGTACTTC
CDR3: CASSEGWGFEQYF
size: -
J: TRBJ2-7
D: -
V: TRBV2

DNA: TGCGCCAGCAGCGTTTCACCCGGGACTAGCGGGGGTCCCTTCTACGAGCAGTACTTC
CDR3: CASSVSPGTSGGPFYEQYF
size: -
J: TRBJ2-7
D: TRBD2
V: TRBV5-1

DNA: TGCGCCAGCAGCCAAGATCCGGCTAGCGGGGTCTACAATGAGCAGTTCTTC
CDR3: CASSQDPASGVYNEQFF
size: -
J: TRBJ2-1
D: TRBD2
V: TRBV4-1

DNA: TGTGCCACTACGGCTGGAGTAGCGGGAGCCGGAGAGCAGTACTTC
CDR3: CATTAGVAGAGEQYF
size: -
J: TRBJ2-7
D: TRBD2
V: TRBV11-2

DNA: TGCGCCAGCAGCTTGGTTCTGTCAGATCAAGAGACCCAGTACTTC
CDR3: CASSLVLSDQETQYF
size: -
J: TRBJ2-5
D: -
V: TRBV5-1

DNA: TGTGCCAGCAGTTTTATGGGGAATGAGCAGTTCTTC
CDR3: CASSFMGNEQFF
size: -
J: TRBJ2-1
D: -
V: TRBV27

DNA: TGCGCCAGCAGCTTGGAGGCAGGCAACACTGAAGCTTTCTTT
CDR3: CASSLEAGNTEAFF
size: -
J: TRBJ1-1
D: -
V: TRBV5-1

DNA: TGTGCCAGCAGCTTAGCCGTAGGGGGACTAAAATACGAGCAGTACTTC
CDR3: CASSLAVGGLKYEQYF
size: -
J: TRBJ2-7
D: -
V: TRBV7-2

DNA: TGTGCCAGCAGTTCGACTATTAACACCGGGGAGCTGTTTTTT
CDR3: CASSSTINTGELFF
size: -
J: TRBJ2-2
D: -
V: TRBV6-6

DNA: TGTGCCAGCAGTTTCGGGACAGGGTTAGGGACCGGGGAGCTGTTTTTT
CDR3: CASSFGTGLGTGELFF
size: -
J: TRBJ2-2
D: TRBD1
V: TRBV28

DNA: TGCGCCAGCAGCCAACCGACTAGCGGGACCGAAAACTCCTACGAGCAGTACTTC
CDR3: CASSQPTSGTENSYEQYF
size: -
J: TRBJ2-7
D: TRBD2
V: TRBV4-1

DNA: TGTGCCAGCAGCCCGGGTGATGGGGTAAGGATGGATGGCTACACCTTC
CDR3: CASSPGDGVRMDGYTF
size: -
J: TRBJ1-2
D: -
V: TRBV11-1

DNA: TGTGCCAGCAGCGCAGGGGACTCCTACGAGCAGTACTTC
CDR3: CASSAGDSYEQYF
size: -
J: TRBJ2-7
D: -
V: TRBV9

DNA: TGTGCCAGCAGTTTGGACCTGGGGGAGACCCAGTACTTC
CDR3: CASSLDLGETQYF
size: -
J: TRBJ2-5
D: -
V: TRBV27

DNA: TGTGCCAGCAGTCTAAACAACAATCAGCCCCAGCATTTT
CDR3: CASSLNNNQPQHF
size: once
J: TRBJ1-5
D: -
V: TRBV27

DNA: TGCAGCGTTGAGTGGGCGGACCTCTATGGCTACACCTTC
CDR3: CSVEWADLYGYTF
size: -
J: TRBJ1-2
D: -
V: TRBV29-1

DNA: TGTGCCAGCAGCTGGGACTACCTAAGCACAGATACGCAGTATTTT
CDR3: CASSWDYLSTDTQYF
size: -
J: TRBJ2-3
D: TRBD2
V: TRBV7-9

DNA: TGCGCCAGCAGTGAGTTCCCCGGACTTACAGATACGCAGTATTTT
CDR3: CASSEFPGLTDTQYF
size: -
J: TRBJ2-3
D: -
V: TRBV10-2

DNA: TGTGCCTGGAGTAAAGGGACCGGGACTAGCTCCTACGAGCAGTACTTC
CDR3: CAWSKGTGTSSYEQYF
size: -
J: TRBJ2-7
D: TRBD2
V: TRBV30

DNA: TGTGCCAGCAGTCCCTGGACCATTAACTATGGCTACACCTTC
CDR3: CASSPWTINYGYTF
size: -
J: TRBJ1-2
D: -
V: TRBV6-5

DNA: TGCAGCGTTGAAAACGGGGGGCCTTACAATGAGCAGTTCTTC
CDR3: CSVENGGPYNEQFF
size: once
J: TRBJ2-1
D: -
V: TRBV29-1

DNA: TGTGCCTGGAGTCTGACAGGGTGGACCGGGGAGCTGTTTTTT
CDR3: CAWSLTGWTGELFF
size: -
J: TRBJ2-2
D: TRBD1
V: TRBV30

DNA: TGCGCCAGCAGCCCCAGTCCTAGCGGGGGGGCCGGTGAGCAGTTCTTC
CDR3: CASSPSPSGGAGEQFF
size: -
J: TRBJ2-1
D: TRBD2
V: TRBV4-1

DNA: TGTGCCAGTAGTCCCTTGACTAGCGGGATGGGAGATACGCAGTATTTT
CDR3: CASSPLTSGMGDTQYF
size: -
J: TRBJ2-3
D: TRBD2
V: TRBV19

DNA: TGCGCCAGCAGCCAAGACAGGGGGGTCTACAATGAGCAGTTCTTC
CDR3: CASSQDRGVYNEQFF
size: once
J: TRBJ2-1
D: -
V: TRBV4-3

DNA: TGTGCCAGCAGTTACTCTAGGACAGGCTACGAGCAGTACTTC
CDR3: CASSYSRTGYEQYF
size: -
J: TRBJ2-7
D: TRBD1
V: TRBV6-6